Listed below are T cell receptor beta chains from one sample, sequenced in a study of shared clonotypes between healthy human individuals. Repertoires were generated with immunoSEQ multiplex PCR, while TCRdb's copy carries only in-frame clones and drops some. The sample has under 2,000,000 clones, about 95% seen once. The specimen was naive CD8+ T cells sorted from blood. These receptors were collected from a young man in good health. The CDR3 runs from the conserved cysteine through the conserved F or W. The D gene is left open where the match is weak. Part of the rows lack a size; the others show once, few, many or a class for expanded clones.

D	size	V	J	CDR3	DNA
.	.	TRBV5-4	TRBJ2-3	CASSSGPPSTDTQYF	TGTGCCAGCAGCTCAGGGCCGCCGAGCACAGATACGCAGTATTTT
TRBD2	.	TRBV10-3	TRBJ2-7	CAISDTGLAGRFSYEQYF	TGTGCCATCAGTGACACCGGACTAGCGGGAAGGTTCTCCTACGAGCAGTACTTC
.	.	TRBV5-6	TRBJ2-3	CASSQEGEAQYF	TGTGCCAGCAGCCAGGAGGGAGAAGCGCAGTATTTT
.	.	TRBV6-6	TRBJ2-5	CASSYSGKGETQYF	TGTGCCAGCAGTTACTCAGGAAAGGGAGAGACCCAGTACTTC
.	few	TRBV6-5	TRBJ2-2	CASSYSAGRTGELFF	TGTGCCAGCAGTTACTCGGCGGGACGCACCGGGGAGCTGTTTTTT
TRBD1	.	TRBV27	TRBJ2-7	CASSPSVGTATYEQYF	TGTGCCAGCAGTCCCAGCGTAGGGACAGCAACCTACGAGCAGTACTTC
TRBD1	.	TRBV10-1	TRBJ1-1	CAGPGQLATRNTEAFF	TGCGCCGGGCCGGGACAGCTCGCCACTAGAAACACTGAAGCTTTCTTT
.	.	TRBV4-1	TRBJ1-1	CASSQHTRGRVDTEAFF	TGCGCCAGCAGCCAGCATACCAGGGGCAGGGTAGACACTGAAGCTTTCTTT
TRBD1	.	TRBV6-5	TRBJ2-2	CASSPGQGAGELFF	TGTGCCAGCAGTCCGGGACAGGGGGCCGGGGAGCTGTTTTTT
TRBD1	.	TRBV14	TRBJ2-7	CASSQAWQGDYEQYF	TGTGCCAGCAGCCAAGCATGGCAGGGGGACTACGAGCAGTACTTC
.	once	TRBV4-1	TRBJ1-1	CASSQEERQMNTEAFF	TGCGCCAGCAGCCAAGAAGAACGGCAGATGAACACTGAAGCTTTCTTT
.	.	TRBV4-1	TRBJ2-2	CASSQGPGSSVGELFF	TGCGCCAGCAGCCAAGGACCTGGCTCTAGCGTCGGGGAGCTGTTTTTT
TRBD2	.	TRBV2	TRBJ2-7	CASSEGVAGSWGEQYF	TGTGCCAGCAGTGAAGGGGTAGCGGGATCATGGGGGGAGCAGTACTTC
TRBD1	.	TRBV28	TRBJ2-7	CASSTGGQNEQYF	TGTGCCAGCAGTACAGGGGGCCAGAACGAGCAGTACTTC
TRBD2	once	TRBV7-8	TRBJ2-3	CASSLEAWAGEVSDTQYF	TGTGCCAGCAGCTTAGAGGCGTGGGCGGGGGAGGTATCAGATACGCAGTATTTT
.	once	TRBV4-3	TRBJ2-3	CASSQDGAGDTQYF	TGCGCCAGCAGCCAAGATGGCGCAGGGGATACGCAGTATTTT
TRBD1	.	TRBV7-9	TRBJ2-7	CASSFPDREVDEQYF	TGTGCCAGCAGCTTCCCGGACAGGGAGGTCGACGAGCAGTACTTC
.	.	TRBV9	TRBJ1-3	CASSAWGAASGNTIYF	TGTGCCAGCAGCGCTTGGGGGGCGGCCTCTGGAAACACCATATATTTT
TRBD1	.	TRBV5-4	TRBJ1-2	CASSLQTGYYGYTF	TGTGCCAGCAGCCTCCAGACAGGGTACTATGGCTACACCTTC
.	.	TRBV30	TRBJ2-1	CAWTVGTQYNEQFF	TGTGCCTGGACTGTCGGGACGCAATACAATGAGCAGTTCTTC
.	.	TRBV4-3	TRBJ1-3	CASSQDWGEGSGNTIYF	TGCGCCAGCAGCCAAGATTGGGGGGAGGGATCTGGAAACACCATATATTTT
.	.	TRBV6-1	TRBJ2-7	CASSARGDYEQYF	TGTGCCAGCAGTGCGAGAGGGGATTACGAGCAGTACTTC